The 25 T cell receptor beta chains below all came from one sample that was sequenced in a study of vaccination effects on CD4 cells after COVID-19. These receptors' targets are unknown. TCRdb's copy holds only in-frame clones and misses some; the assay was immunoSEQ multiplex PCR. Of 14,000 or so clones in the sample, over 60% were seen once. Expansion with viral peptide pools was applied to antigen-specific CD4+ T cells by the ViraFEST assay prior to sequencing. Upon completion of 10 to 11 days in culture, CD4+ T cells were isolated. Each participant was administered two doses of either the BNT162b2 or the mRNA-1273 vaccine. The sequencing used CD4+ T cells from PBMCs cultured with SARS-CoV-2 spike peptides, collected after COVID-19 vaccination. These receptors originate from a human donor who received a COVID-19 vaccine.

This clone is classed as large. The V and J genes are TRBV28 and TRBJ2-2, with a possible D match to TRBD2 (6 bases). Trimming cost V 7 bases and J 5 bases, with 26 bases left between them. Germline-derived CDR1 and CDR2 are MDHEN and SYDVKM. The CDR3 runs to 18 residues. CDR3 sequence reads: CASTPRLGLPGGTGELFF. DNA of the CDR3: TGTGCCAGCACCCCTCGGTTGGGGCTCCCCGGGGGTACCGGGGAGCTGTTTTTT.

This rearrangement joins TRBV3-1 (or the pseudogene TRBV3-2) to TRBJ1-2; 9 nucleotides match TRBD1. Germline CDR1 and CDR2: LGHDT and YNNKEL (reference sequence). CDR3 length: 14 amino acids. The junction had 5 bases not matched to a gene; V was cut back by 1 base and J by 8 bases. The CDR3 spells CASSQAGQGTGYTF. The CDR3 coding sequence is TGTGCCAGCAGCCAAGCTGGACAGGGGACCGGCTACACCTTC.

The rearrangement joins TRBV5-1 to TRBJ1-3, with D maybe TRBD1 (6 bases). The CDR3 is made up of 17 amino acids. CDR1 is SGHRS and CDR2 is YFSETQ in the germline V gene. V was clipped by 4 bases and J by 0 bases, with 17 bases between them. The CDR3 loop is CASSQTPGQSSGNTIYF. DNA for the CDR3: TGCGCCAGCAGCCAAACCCCAGGACAGTCCTCTGGAAACACCATATATTTT.

The rearrangement links TRBV30 to TRBJ2-7, with 9 nucleotides matching TRBD2. The junction had 5 bases not matched to a gene; V was cut back by 1 base and J by 7 bases. The germline CDR1 and CDR2 sequences are GTSNPN and SVGIG (reference sequence). This CDR3 comprises 13 residues. This CDR3 reads CAWSGGRAGEQYF. For the CDR3, the DNA is TGTGCCTGGAGTGGCGGGAGGGCTGGGGAGCAGTACTTC.

The V call is TRBV7-9, the J call TRBJ2-3, with 10 bases aligning to TRBD2. The CDR3 runs to 16 residues. Trimming cost V 5 bases and J 4 bases; bases outside gene matches: 9. Germline CDR1 and CDR2: SEHNR and FQNEAQ (reference sequence). CDR3 sequence: CASSSIAGGYPDTQYF. Written as DNA, the CDR3 is TGTGCCAGCAGCAGTATAGCGGGAGGATACCCAGATACGCAGTATTTT.

The CDR3 nucleotides read TGTGCCAGCAGCCGCGGACTGATGAACACTGAAGCTTTCTTT. Its protein product is CASSRGLMNTEAFF. The V call is TRBV3-1 (or the pseudogene TRBV3-2), the J call TRBJ1-1; unclear D gene. Trimming pared 4 bases from V and 0 bases from J, leaving 9 bases between. The CDR3 has 14 residues. Per the germline V gene, CDR1 is LGHDT and CDR2 is YNNKEL (reference sequence).

The CDR3 loop reads CASSQGTGQGVYEQYF. The CDR3 DNA reads TGTGCCAGCAGCCAAGGAACCGGACAGGGGGTATACGAGCAGTACTTC. The chain combines TRBV4-2 with TRBJ2-7; 10 positions match TRBD1. The germline CDR1 and CDR2 sequences are LGHNA and YNFKEQ. The length of the CDR3 is 16 residues. The J segment lost 4 bases and the V segment lost 1 base, leaving 7 bases of the junction unmatched.

This clone was detected many times. The V gene is TRBV7-8, the J gene TRBJ2-7, with D perhaps TRBD1 (5 bases). Germline CDR1 SGHVS, CDR2 FQNEAQ. The CDR3 has 13 amino acids. Between the trimmed V and J ends, which lost 5 bases and 1 base, there was a span of 9 bases. CDR3 amino acids: CASSPDTSYEQYF. CDR3 nucleotide sequence: TGTGCCAGCAGCCCGGACACGTCCTACGAGCAGTACTTC.

The rearrangement joins TRBV21-1 to TRBJ1-1; no DNA check was done on the table's D call, TRBD1. TRBV21-1 constitutes a pseudogene. The CDR3 is 16 amino acids. In DNA form, the CDR3 reads TGTGCCAGCAGGATGCCTAAGGGGGATCTGAACACTGAAGCTTTCTTT. Its translation: CASRMPKGDLNTEAFF.

This clone was found a few times. V gene TRBV7-9 combines with J gene TRBJ2-3; D gene unclear. Germline CDR1 and CDR2: SEHNR and FQNEAQ (reference sequence). The CDR3 runs to 12 residues. Between the trimmed V and J ends, which lost 4 bases and 4 bases, there was a span of 6 bases. CDR3 sequence reads: CASSSDADTQYF. The CDR3 DNA is TGTGCCAGCAGCTCGGATGCAGATACGCAGTATTTT.

The gene calls are TRBV6-5 and TRBJ2-7, with D perhaps matching TRBD2 (6 bases). Deletions cut 5 bases from V and 4 bases from J, with 12 bases between. The CDR3 has 13 residues. Germline V lookup: CDR1 MNHEY, CDR2 SVGAGI. CDR3 DNA sequence: TGTGCCAGCAGTCGGGACCGGGGGTACGAGCAGTACTTC. Its protein product is CASSRDRGYEQYF.

This chain joins TRBV7-9 and TRBJ2-5, with TRBD2 identical over 14 bases. The CDR3 sequence is 15 residues long. Germline loops: CDR1 SEHNR, CDR2 FQNEAQ (reference sequence). V trimming: 4 bases; J trimming: 9 bases; junction bases outside the gene matches: 7. This CDR3 reads CASSYGTSGSGAQYF. The CDR3 DNA follows: TGTGCCAGCAGCTATGGGACTAGCGGGAGCGGGGCCCAGTACTTC.

The CDR3 protein is CASTDRVHGYTF. The CDR3 DNA reads TGTGCCAGCACCGACAGGGTGCATGGCTACACCTTC. V is TRBV12-3 or TRBV12-4 and J is TRBJ1-2; 7 positions match TRBD1. The CDR3 length is 12 residues. V lost 7 bases, J lost 6 bases, and 5 bases stayed unmatched.

V and J are TRBV6-1 and TRBJ1-2; D not resolved. V dropped 2 bases and J dropped 4 bases, with 11 bases sitting between them. CDR3 size: 14 residues. CDR1 is MNHNS, CDR2 SASEGT, per germline. CDR3 loop: CASSEYAGTYGYTF. For the CDR3, the DNA is TGTGCCAGCAGTGAATACGCAGGCACCTATGGCTACACCTTC.

This clone was counted a single time. J is TRBJ1-2 and V is TRBV5-4; no definite D call. The CDR3 is 13 residues long. The V gene's germline CDR1 is SGHNT and CDR2 YYREEE (reference sequence). V was trimmed by 2 bases and J by 2 bases, leaving 7 bases between them. CDR3 sequence (DNA): TGTGCCAGCAGCTTTGCGGGGAACTATGGCTACACCTTC. Translating it yields CASSFAGNYGYTF.

The chain is built from TRBV4-3 and TRBJ1-4, with D unresolved. The germline V gene encodes CDR1 LGHNA and CDR2 YSLEER. CDR3 length: 15 amino acids. The V end lost 1 base, the J end lost 8 bases, and 14 bases lay between the germline ends. The CDR3 loop reads CASSQVVGRGEKLFF. CDR3 nucleotide sequence: TGCGCCAGCAGCCAAGTTGTGGGCCGAGGGGAAAAACTGTTTTTT.

The chain combines TRBV7-2 with TRBJ2-7; D is ambiguous. CDR1 and CDR2 (germline): SGHTA, FQGNSA. V was cut by 1 base and J by 2 bases, with 9 bases left in between. The CDR3 contains 14 residues. The CDR3 bases are TGTGCCAGCAGCTTAGTCCCCACCACCTACGAGCAGTACTTC. It translates to CASSLVPTTYEQYF.

The V call is TRBV29-1, the J call TRBJ2-3; D remains ambiguous. The V end was cut by 7 bases, the J end by 3 bases, with 5 bases between. The germline gives CDR1 SQVTM, CDR2 ANQGSEA. The CDR3 totals 10 residues. The CDR3 spells CSARTDTQYF. Here the CDR3 DNA reads TGCAGCGCCCGGACAGATACGCAGTATTTT.

The genes are TRBV6-5 and TRBJ2-7, with D possibly matching TRBD1 (6 bases). Germline V lookup: CDR1 MNHEY, CDR2 SVGAGI. This CDR3 spans 13 amino acids. With 5 bases removed from V and 13 bases from J, the gap between germline ends came to 21 bases. The CDR3 sequence: CASSNLGQLGIYF. In DNA form, the CDR3 reads TGTGCCAGCAGTAACCTTGGACAGTTAGGGATCTACTTC.

The V call is TRBV19, the J call TRBJ2-1; TRBD2 aligns across 12 bases. The CDR3 spans 15 residues. Per germline, CDR1 LNHDA and CDR2 SQIVND (reference sequence). J was trimmed by 6 bases and V by 5 bases; bases with no gene match: 5. The DNA for the CDR3 is TGTGCCAGTAGTGAACTAGCGGGAGGCCTCAATGAGCAGTTCTTC. Encoded protein: CASSELAGGLNEQFF. The whole variable domain, remainder taken from reference TRBV19 and TRBJ2-1, is DGGITQSPKYLFRKEGQNVTLSCEQNLNHDAMYWYRQDPGQGLRLIYYSQIVNDFQKGDIAEGYSVSREKKESFPLTVTSAQKNPTAFYLCASSELAGGLNEQFFGPGTRLTVL.

The chain has TRBV9 and TRBJ1-2; D not certain. Looked up from germline, CDR1 is SGDLS and CDR2 is YYNGEE. V shed 0 bases and J shed 4 bases, with 13 bases lying between them. This CDR3 has 15 residues. Here the CDR3 DNA reads TGTGCCAGCAGCGTAGGGGTCCTACCGACCTATGGCTACACCTTC. Amino acids: CASSVGVLPTYGYTF. The full variable domain, completed using reference TRBV9 and TRBJ1-2, is DSGVTQTPKHLITATGQRVTLRCSPRSGDLSVYWYQQSLDQGLQFLIQYYNGEERAKGNILERFSAQQFPDLHSELNLSSLELGDSALYFCASSVGVLPTYGYTFGSGTRLTVV.

The V gene is TRBV7-9, the J gene TRBJ1-1, with D perhaps TRBD1 (6 bases). Per the germline V gene, CDR1 is SEHNR and CDR2 is FQNEAQ (reference sequence). The CDR3 is 14 residues long. Deletions cut 1 base from V and 1 base from J, with 7 bases between. The CDR3 loop is CASSLEQGNTEAFF. The CDR3 nucleotides are TGTGCCAGCAGCTTAGAACAGGGGAACACTGAAGCTTTCTTT.

The chain links TRBV27 to TRBJ2-2, with D maybe TRBD2 (5 bases). The CDR3 is 14 amino acids. Trimming took 3 bases from V and 4 from J, leaving 9 bases between them. The germline gives CDR1 MNHEY, CDR2 SMNVEV (reference sequence). The CDR3 DNA is TGTGCCAGCAGTTTGGTAGAGGGCACCGGGGAGCTGTTTTTT. This codes for CASSLVEGTGELFF.

The rearrangement links TRBV5-1 to TRBJ2-3; TRBD1 is a possible D gene (6 bases). CDR1 and CDR2 (germline): SGHRS, YFSETQ. This CDR3 comprises 15 residues. Trimming took 0 bases from V and 2 from J, leaving 10 bases between them. The CDR3 sequence: CASSLAGVNTDTQYF. The CDR3 region has the DNA TGCGCCAGCAGCTTGGCAGGGGTGAACACAGATACGCAGTATTTT.

The chain combines TRBV2 with TRBJ1-2, with a possible D match to TRBD1 (6 bases). This CDR3 has 13 amino acids. Germline CDR1 SNHLY, CDR2 FYNNEI. Trimming took off 4 bases at V and 8 bases at J, with 14 bases between the two ends. Written as DNA, the CDR3 is TGTGCCAGCAGTGTTTCAACAGGGTACGGCTACACCTTC. This gives the protein CASSVSTGYGYTF.